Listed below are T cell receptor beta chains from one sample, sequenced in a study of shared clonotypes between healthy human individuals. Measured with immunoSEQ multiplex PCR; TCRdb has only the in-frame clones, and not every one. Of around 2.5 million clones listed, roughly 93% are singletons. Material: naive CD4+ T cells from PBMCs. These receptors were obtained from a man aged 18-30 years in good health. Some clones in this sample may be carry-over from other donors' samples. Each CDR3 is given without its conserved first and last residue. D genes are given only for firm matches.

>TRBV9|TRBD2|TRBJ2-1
ASSVAPGLTLYNEQF
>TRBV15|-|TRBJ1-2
ATSRGSGNYGYT
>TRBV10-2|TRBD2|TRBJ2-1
ASSYGLAGGGEQF
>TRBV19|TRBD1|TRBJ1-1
ASSIGTGVMNTEAF
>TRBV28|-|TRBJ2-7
ASSSLGGDSSPYEQY
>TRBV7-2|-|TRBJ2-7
ASSQRDEQY
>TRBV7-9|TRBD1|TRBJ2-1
ASSLAVDRGAYNEQF
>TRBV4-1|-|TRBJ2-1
ASSQDRDRAVAGGTF
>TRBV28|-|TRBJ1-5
ASSFWGGGNQPQH
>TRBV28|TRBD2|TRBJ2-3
ASSGLTSGTFTDTQY
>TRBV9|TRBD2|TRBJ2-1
ASSVYLAGGPGEQF
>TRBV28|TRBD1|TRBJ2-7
ASRNSGGGEQY
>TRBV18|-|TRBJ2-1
ASSPFDTAVGNEQF
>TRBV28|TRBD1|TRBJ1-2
ASSEWGQTLNGYT
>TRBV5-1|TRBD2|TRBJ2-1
ASSLPLAGGPNEQF
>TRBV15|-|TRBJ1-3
ATTLGDTGGNTIY
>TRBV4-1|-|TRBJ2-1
ASSQGETYSLYNEQF
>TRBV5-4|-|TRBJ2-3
ASSSQGTQY
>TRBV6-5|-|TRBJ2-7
ASSNPAPYEQY
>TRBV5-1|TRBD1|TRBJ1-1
ASSSTGGRMNTEAF
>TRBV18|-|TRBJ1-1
ASSQGPTEAF
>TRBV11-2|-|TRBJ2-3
ASSLRRPLPGRVTDTQY
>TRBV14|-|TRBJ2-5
ASSQDLGSPTQY
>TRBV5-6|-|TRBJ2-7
ASTLWRVSYEQY
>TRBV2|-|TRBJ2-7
ASNWDLSSYEQY
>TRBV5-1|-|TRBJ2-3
ASSSVGRSTDTQY
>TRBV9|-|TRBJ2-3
ASSVDIAADTQY
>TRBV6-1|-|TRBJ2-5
ASSEYNQETQY
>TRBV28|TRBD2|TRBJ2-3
ASSSSGLVLRDTQY
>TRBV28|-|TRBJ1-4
ASSIPRTAGREKLF
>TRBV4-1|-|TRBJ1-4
ASSQYEVYTNEKLF
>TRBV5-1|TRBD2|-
ASSLLNPGLAGQYEQY
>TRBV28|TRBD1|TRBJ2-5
ASSVQGAREETQY
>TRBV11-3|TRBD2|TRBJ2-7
ASSLGGSSYEQY
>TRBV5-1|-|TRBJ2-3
ASSLVGGGTDTQY
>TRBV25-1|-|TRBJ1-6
ASRGSGKGSPLH
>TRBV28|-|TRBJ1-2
ASSSSVGYT
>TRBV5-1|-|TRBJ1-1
ASSLDRQDTEAF
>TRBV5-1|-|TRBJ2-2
ASTRGTGVRELF
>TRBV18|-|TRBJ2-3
ASSPRVGSTDTQY
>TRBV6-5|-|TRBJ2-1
ASSPRGRRNNEQF
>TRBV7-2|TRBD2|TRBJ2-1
ASSFWGTSGNNEQF
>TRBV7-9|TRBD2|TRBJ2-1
ASSFPGLAGAAF
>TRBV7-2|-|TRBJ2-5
ASRRRPQETQY
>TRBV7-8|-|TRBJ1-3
ASSARGLGGNTIY
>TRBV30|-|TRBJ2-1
AWSAGNEQF
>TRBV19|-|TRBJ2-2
ASSLGTGELF
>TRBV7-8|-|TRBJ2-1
ASSLASRGSNEQF
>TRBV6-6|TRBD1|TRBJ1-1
DSSRQGPEVF
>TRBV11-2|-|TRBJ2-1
ASSLDRRSSYNEQF
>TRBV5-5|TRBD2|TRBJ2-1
ASSPLAGDPYNEQF
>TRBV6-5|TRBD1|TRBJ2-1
ASSLGQGGNEQF